Sequencing of this T cell receptor (beta chain) was carried out in a study of cytomegalovirus exposure and HLA in healthy donors. Study conclusions and caveats: Later analysis associated a missense DCLRE1C variant with TCR beta V- and J-gene trimming.

PCR primers comprised 60 Vbeta and 13 Jbeta primers. Only in-frame clones appear in the TCRdb table, and some are missing; sequencing was by immunoSEQ multiplex PCR. The sample holds 150,000 to 200,000 clones, nearly 80% seen once. From germline, CDR1 is SGHRS and CDR2 YFSETQ. The CDR3 is 14 amino acids. V shed 5 bases and J 5 bases; nucleotides not matched to a gene: 7. Healthy people donating bone marrow made up the donors. This clone was picked up a small number of times. Its antigen is as yet unknown. The chain carries TRBV5-1 and TRBJ1-1, with 9 bases that match TRBD1. Sequenced material: PBMCs. The sequence was obtained from a woman in her thirties or forties in good health and CMV-seronegative. For the CDR3, the DNA is TGCGCCAGCAGAACGGGACAGGGAAGGACTGAAGCTTTCTTT. It translates to CASRTGQGRTEAFF.